The text below deals with one TCR gamma chain. TCRdb called clones anew from the RT-PCR reads with CATT. Among several hundred gamma-chain clones listed, 54% were seen once. The data stem from a study of gamma-delta T cells after stem cell transplantation. After removal of 3 bases from V and 2 bases from J, the junction contained 4 bases not matched to a gene. The CDR3 runs 13 residues. Germline V gene lookup returns CDR1 GITISATS and CDR2 ISYDGTV (reference sequence). The chain links TRGV9 to TRGJ1 or TRGJ2. Assignment of the J gene here rests on matching the DNA to germline, because TCRdb gives none. Sequences were obtained from gamma-delta T cells. The sequence came from a human donor. It is not recorded whose cells these are; they may come from a transplant donor. CDR3 residues: CALWETYYYKKLF. The CDR3 coding sequence is TGTGCCTTGTGGGAGACTTATTATTATAAGAAACTCTTT.